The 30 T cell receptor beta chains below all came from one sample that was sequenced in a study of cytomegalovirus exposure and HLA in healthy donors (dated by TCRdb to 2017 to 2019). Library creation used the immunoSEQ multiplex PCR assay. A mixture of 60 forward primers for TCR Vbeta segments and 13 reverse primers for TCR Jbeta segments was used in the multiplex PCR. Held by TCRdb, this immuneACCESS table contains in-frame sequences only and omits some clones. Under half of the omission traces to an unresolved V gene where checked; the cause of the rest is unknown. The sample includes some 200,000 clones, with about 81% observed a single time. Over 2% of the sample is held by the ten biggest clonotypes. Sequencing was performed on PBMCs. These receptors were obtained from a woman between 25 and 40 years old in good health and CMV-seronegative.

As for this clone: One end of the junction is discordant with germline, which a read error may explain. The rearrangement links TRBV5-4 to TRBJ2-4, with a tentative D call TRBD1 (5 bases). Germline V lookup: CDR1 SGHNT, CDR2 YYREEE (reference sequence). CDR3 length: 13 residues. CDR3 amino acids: CASSAGNGNSQYF. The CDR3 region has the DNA TGTGCCAGCAGCGCAGGGAACGGAAACAGTCAGTACTTC.

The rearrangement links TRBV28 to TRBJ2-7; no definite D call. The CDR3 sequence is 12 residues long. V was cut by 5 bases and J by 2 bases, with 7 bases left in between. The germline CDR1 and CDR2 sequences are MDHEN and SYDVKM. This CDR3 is CASSPPTYEQYF. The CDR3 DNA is TGTGCCAGCAGTCCCCCAACCTACGAGCAGTACTTC.

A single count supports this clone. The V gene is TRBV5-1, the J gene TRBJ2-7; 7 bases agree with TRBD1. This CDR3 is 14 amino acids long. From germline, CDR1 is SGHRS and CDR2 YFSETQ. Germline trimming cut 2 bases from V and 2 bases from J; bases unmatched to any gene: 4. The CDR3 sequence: CASSLTGATYEQYF. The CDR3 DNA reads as TGCGCCAGCAGCTTAACAGGGGCCACCTACGAGCAGTACTTC.

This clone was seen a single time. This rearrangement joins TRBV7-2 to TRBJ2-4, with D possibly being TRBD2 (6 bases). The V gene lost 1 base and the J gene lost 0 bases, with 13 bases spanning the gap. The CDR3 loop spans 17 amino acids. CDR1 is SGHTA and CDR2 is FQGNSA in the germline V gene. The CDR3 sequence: CASSLDLANPAKNIQYF. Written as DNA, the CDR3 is TGTGCCAGCAGCTTAGACCTAGCGAACCCAGCCAAAAACATTCAGTACTTC.

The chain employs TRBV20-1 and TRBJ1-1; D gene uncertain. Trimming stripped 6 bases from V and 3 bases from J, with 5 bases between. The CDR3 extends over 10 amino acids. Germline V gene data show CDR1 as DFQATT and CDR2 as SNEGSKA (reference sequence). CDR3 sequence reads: CSARYTEAFF. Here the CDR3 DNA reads TGCAGTGCCAGGTACACTGAAGCTTTCTTT.

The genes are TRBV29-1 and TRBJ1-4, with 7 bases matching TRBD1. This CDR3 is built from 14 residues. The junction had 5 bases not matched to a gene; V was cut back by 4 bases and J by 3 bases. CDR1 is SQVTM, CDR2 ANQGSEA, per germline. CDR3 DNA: TGCAGCGTTGGGGGGGACAGAGCTAATGAAAAACTGTTTTTT. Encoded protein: CSVGGDRANEKLFF. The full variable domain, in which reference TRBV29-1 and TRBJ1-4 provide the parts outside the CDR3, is SAVISQKPSRDICQRGTSLTIQCQVDSQVTMMFWYRQQPGQSLTLIATANQGSEATYESGFVIDKFPISRPNLTFSTLTVSNMSPEDSSIYLCSVGGDRANEKLFFGSGTQLSVL.

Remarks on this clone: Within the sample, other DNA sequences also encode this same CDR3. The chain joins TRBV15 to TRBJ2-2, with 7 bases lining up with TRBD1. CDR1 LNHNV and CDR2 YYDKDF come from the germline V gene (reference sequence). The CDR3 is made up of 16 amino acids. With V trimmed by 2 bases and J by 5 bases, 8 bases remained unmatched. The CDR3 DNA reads TGTGCCACCAGCAGATTCCGGGACAGCAATACCGGGGAGCTGTTTTTT. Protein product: CATSRFRDSNTGELFF. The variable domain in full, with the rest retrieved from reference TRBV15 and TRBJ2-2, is DAMVIQNPRYQVTQFGKPVTLSCSQTLNHNVMYWYQQKSSQAPKLLFHYYDKDFNNEADTPDNFQSRRPNTSFCFLDIRSPGLGDTAMYLCATSRFRDSNTGELFFGEGSRLTVL.

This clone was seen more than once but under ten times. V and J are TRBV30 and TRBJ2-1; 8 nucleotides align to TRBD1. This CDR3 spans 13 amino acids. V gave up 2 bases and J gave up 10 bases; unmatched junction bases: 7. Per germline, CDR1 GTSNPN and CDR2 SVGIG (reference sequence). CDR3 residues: CAWSTTGGGEQFF. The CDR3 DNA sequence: TGTGCCTGGAGTACAACAGGGGGAGGAGAGCAGTTCTTC. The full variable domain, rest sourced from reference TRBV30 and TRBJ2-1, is SQTIHQWPATLVQPVGSPLSLECTVEGTSNPNLYWYRQAAGRGLQLLFYSVGIGQISSEVPQNLSASRPQDRQFILSSKKLLLSDSGFYLCAWSTTGGGEQFFGPGTRLTVL.

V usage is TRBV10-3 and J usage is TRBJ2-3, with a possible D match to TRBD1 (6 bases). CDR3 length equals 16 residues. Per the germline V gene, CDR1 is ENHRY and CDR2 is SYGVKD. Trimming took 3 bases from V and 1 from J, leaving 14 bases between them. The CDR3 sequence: CAISDSQGFGTDTQYF. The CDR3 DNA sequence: TGTGCCATCAGTGATTCCCAGGGGTTTGGCACAGATACGCAGTATTTT.

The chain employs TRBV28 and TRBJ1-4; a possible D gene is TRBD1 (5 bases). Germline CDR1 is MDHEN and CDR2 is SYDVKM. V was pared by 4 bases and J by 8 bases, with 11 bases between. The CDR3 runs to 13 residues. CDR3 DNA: TGTGCCAGCAGTTCCAGGGTGGGAGAAAAACTGTTTTTT. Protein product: CASSSRVGEKLFF.

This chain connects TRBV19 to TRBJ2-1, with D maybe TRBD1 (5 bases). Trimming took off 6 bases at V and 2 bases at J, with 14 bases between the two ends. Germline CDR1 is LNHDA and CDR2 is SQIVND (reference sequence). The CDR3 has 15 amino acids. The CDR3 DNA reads TGTGCCAGTAGATTTCAGGGTAGCCCCTACAATGAGCAGTTCTTC. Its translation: CASRFQGSPYNEQFF.

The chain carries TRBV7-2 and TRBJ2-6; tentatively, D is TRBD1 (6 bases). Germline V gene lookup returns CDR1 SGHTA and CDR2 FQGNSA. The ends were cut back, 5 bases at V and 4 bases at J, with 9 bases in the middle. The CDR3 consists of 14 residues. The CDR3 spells CASSQGSGANVLTF. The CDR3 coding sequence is TGTGCCAGCAGCCAGGGGTCCGGGGCCAACGTCCTGACTTTC.

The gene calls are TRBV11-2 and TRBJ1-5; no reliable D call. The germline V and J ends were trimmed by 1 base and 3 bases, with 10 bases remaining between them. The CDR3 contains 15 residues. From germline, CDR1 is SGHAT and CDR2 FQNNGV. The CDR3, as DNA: TGTGCCAGCAGCTTAGGTGGCACCCCCAATCAGCCCCAGCATTTT. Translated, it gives CASSLGGTPNQPQHF.

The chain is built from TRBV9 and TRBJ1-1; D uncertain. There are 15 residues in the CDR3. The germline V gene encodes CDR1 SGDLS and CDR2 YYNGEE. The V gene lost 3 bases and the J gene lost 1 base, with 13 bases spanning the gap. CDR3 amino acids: CASSENGGGNTEAFF. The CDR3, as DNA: TGTGCCAGCAGCGAAAACGGCGGCGGGAACACTGAAGCTTTCTTT.

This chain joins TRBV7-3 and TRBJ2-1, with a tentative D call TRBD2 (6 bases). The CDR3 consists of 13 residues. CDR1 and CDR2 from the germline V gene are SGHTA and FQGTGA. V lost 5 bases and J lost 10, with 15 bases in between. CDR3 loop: CASSPTQRAEQFF. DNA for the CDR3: TGTGCCAGCAGCCCAACACAGCGGGCCGAGCAGTTCTTC. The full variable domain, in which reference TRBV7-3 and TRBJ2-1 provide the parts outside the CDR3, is GAGVSQTPSNKVTEKGKYVELRCDPISGHTALYWYRQSLGQGPEFLIYFQGTGAADDSGLPNDRFFAVRPEGSVSTLKIQRTERGDSAVYLCASSPTQRAEQFFGPGTRLTVL.

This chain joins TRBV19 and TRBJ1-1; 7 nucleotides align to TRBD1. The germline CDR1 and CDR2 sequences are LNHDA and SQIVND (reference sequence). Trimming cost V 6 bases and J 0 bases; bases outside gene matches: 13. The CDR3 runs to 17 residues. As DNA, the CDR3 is TGTGCCAGTAGGGACCGGGACAGTGGTCTCATGAACACTGAAGCTTTCTTT. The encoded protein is CASRDRDSGLMNTEAFF.

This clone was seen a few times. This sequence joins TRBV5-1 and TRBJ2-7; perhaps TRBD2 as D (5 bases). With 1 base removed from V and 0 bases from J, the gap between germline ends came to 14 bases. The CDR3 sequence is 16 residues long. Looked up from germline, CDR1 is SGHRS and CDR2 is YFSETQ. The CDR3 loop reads CASSLLGSDSSYEQYF. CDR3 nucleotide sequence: TGCGCCAGCAGCTTGTTGGGGTCGGACTCCTCCTACGAGCAGTACTTC. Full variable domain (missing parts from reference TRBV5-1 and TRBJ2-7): KAGVTQTPRYLIKTRGQQVTLSCSPISGHRSVSWYQQTPGQGLQFLFEYFSETQRNKGNFPGRFSGRQFSNSRSEMNVSTLELGDSALYLCASSLLGSDSSYEQYFGPGTRLTVT.

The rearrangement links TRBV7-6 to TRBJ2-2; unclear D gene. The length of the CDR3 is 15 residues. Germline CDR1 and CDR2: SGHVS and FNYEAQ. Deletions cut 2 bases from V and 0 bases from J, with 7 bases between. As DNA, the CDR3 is TGTGCCAGCAGCTTAAATCGAGCGAACACCGGGGAGCTGTTTTTT. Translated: CASSLNRANTGELFF.

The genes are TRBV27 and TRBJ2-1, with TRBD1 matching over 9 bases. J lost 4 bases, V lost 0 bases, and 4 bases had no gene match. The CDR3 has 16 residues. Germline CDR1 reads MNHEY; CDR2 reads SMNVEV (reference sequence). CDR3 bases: TGTGCCAGCAGTTTATCGGACAGGGGACATTACAATGAGCAGTTCTTC. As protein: CASSLSDRGHYNEQFF.

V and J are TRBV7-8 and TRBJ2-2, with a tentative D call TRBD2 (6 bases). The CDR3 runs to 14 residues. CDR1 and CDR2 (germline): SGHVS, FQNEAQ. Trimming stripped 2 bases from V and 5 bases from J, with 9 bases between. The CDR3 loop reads CASSLSAGTGELFF. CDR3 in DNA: TGTGCCAGCAGCTTAAGCGCGGGGACCGGGGAGCTGTTTTTT.

The CDR3 nucleotides read TGTGCCAGCAGTTCTGACAGGGGGCGACCTGGCGCTGGCTACACCTTC. It specifies CASSSDRGRPGAGYTF. This chain connects TRBV7-2 to TRBJ1-2; 10 bases map to TRBD1. After removal of 6 bases from V and 7 bases from J, the junction contained 14 bases not matched to a gene. CDR3 length: 16 residues. Germline V CDR1 and CDR2: SGHTA, FQGNSA.

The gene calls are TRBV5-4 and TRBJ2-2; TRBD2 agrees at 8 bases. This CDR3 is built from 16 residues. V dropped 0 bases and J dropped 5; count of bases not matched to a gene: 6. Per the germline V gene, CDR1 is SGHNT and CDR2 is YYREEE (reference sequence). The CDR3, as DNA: TGTGCCAGCAGCTTGGACGGGGGGGGTAGAACCGGGGAGCTGTTTTTT. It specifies CASSLDGGGRTGELFF. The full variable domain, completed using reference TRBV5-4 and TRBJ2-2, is ETGVTQSPTHLIKTRGQQVTLRCSSQSGHNTVSWYQQALGQGPQFIFQYYREEENGRGNFPPRFSGLQFPNYSSELNVNALELDDSALYLCASSLDGGGRTGELFFGEGSRLTVL.

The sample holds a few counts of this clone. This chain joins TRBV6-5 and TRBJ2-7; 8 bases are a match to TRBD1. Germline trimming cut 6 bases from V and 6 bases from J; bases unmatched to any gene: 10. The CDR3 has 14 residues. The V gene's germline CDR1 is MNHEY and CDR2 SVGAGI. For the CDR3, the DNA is TGTGCCAGCAGAGATCCGGGACAGGCCGGCGAGCAGTACTTC. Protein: CASRDPGQAGEQYF.

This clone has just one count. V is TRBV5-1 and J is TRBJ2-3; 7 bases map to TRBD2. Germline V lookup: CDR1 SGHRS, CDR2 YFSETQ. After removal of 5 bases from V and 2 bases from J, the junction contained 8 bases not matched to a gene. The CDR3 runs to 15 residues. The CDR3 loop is CASSVPSGSTDTQYF. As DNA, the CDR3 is TGCGCCAGCAGTGTCCCTAGCGGTTCCACAGATACGCAGTATTTT. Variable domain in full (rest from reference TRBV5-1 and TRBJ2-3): KAGVTQTPRYLIKTRGQQVTLSCSPISGHRSVSWYQQTPGQGLQFLFEYFSETQRNKGNFPGRFSGRQFSNSRSEMNVSTLELGDSALYLCASSVPSGSTDTQYFGPGTRLTVL.

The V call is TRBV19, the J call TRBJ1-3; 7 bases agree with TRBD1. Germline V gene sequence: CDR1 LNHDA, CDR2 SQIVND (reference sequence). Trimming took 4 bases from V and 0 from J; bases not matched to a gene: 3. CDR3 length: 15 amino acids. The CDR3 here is CASSNSGGSGNTIYF. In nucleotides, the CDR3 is TGTGCCAGTAGTAATTCAGGGGGCTCTGGAAACACCATATATTTT.

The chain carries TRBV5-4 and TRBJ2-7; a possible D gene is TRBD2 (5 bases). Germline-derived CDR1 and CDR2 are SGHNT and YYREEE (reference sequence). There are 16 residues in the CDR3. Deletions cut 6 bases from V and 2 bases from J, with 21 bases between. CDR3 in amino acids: CASTRSAGAIAYEQYF. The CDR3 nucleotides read TGTGCCAGCACCCGTAGCGCGGGCGCAATAGCCTACGAGCAGTACTTC.

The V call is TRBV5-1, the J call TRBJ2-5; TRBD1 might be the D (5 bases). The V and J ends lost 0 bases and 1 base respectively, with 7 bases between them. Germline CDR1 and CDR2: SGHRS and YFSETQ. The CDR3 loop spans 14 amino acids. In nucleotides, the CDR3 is TGCGCCAGCAGCTTGGGACAGAGCCAAGAGACCCAGTACTTC. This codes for CASSLGQSQETQYF.

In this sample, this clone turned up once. CDR3 sequence: CASSTRTGSGLAGALYEQYF. In DNA form, the CDR3 reads TGTGCCAGTAGTACTCGGACAGGCTCCGGACTAGCGGGAGCTCTCTACGAGCAGTACTTC. The chain employs TRBV19 and TRBJ2-7; TRBD2 matches at 13 bases. The CDR3 is made up of 20 amino acids. Trimming at V came to 4 bases and at J to 3 bases, leaving 18 bases not matched to a gene. Germline V lookup: CDR1 LNHDA, CDR2 SQIVND (reference sequence).

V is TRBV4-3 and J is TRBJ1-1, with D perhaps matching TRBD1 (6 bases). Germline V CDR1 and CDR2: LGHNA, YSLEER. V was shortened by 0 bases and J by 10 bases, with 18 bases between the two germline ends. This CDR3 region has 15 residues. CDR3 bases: TGCGCCAGCAGCCAAGATGATTCGGGGGGCCGGCGAGCTTTCTTT. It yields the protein CASSQDDSGGRRAFF.

The CDR3 loop reads CASSWGEINQPQHF. CDR3 in DNA: TGTGCCAGCAGCTGGGGGGAGATCAATCAGCCCCAGCATTTT. The rearrangement links TRBV5-5 to TRBJ1-5, with D possibly TRBD1 on 5 matching bases. The CDR3 is 14 residues long. In germline, CDR1 is SGHKS, CDR2 YYEKEE (reference sequence). Trimming cost V 3 bases and J 3 bases, with 10 bases left between them.